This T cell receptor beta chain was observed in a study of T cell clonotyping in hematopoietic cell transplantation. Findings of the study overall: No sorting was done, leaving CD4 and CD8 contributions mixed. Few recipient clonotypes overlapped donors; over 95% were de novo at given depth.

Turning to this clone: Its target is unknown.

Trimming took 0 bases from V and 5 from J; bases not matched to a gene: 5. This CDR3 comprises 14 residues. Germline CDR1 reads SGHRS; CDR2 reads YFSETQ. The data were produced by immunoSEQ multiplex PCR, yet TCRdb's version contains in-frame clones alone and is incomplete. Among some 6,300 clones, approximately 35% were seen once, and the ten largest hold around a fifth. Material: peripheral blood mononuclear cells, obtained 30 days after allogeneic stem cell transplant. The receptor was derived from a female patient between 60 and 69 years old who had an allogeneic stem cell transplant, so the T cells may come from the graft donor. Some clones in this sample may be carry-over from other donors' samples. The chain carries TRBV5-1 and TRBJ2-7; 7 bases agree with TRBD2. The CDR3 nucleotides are TGCGCCAGCAGCTTGGGGGGGGGTGAGGACGAGCAGTACTTC. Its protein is CASSLGGGEDEQYF. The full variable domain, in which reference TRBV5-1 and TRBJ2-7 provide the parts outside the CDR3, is KAGVTQTPRYLIKTRGQQVTLSCSPISGHRSVSWYQQTPGQGLQFLFEYFSETQRNKGNFPGRFSGRQFSNSRSEMNVSTLELGDSALYLCASSLGGGEDEQYFGPGTRLTVT.